The 14 T cell receptor beta chains below all came from one sample that was sequenced in a study of OX40 agonist ivuxolimab in advanced cancers. Generated by immunoSEQ multiplex PCR, the TCRdb table keeps only in-frame clones and is missing some. The table includes tens of thousands of clones, roughly 90% detected once. This material consisted of CD4+ or CD8+ T cells sorted from blood, taken in a trial of the OX40 agonist ivuxolimab. These receptors all stem from an adult with an advanced solid tumor such as melanoma, head and neck, liver or kidney cancer.

The J gene is TRBJ1-2, the V gene TRBV2; D possibly corresponds to TRBD1 (5 bases). Germline-derived CDR1 and CDR2 are SNHLY and FYNNEI. The CDR3 has 14 residues. V was shortened by 2 bases and J by 3 bases, with 10 bases between the two germline ends. CDR3 protein: CASSEMPGDYGYTF. As DNA, the CDR3 is TGTGCCAGCAGTGAAATGCCGGGGGACTATGGCTACACCTTC.

V usage is TRBV10-3 and J usage is TRBJ2-1; D is perhaps TRBD2 (5 bases). The V end lost 0 bases, the J end lost 4 bases, and 13 bases lay between the germline ends. This CDR3 has 16 residues. From germline, CDR1 is ENHRY and CDR2 SYGVKD. CDR3 sequence reads: CAISESAGSTYNEQFF. CDR3 sequence (DNA): TGTGCCATCAGTGAGTCGGCGGGTAGCACTTACAATGAGCAGTTCTTC.

The rearrangement uses TRBV28 and TRBJ1-4; TRBD1 matches at 7 bases. The junction had 9 bases not matched to a gene; V was cut back by 6 bases and J by 8 bases. CDR1 and CDR2 (germline): MDHEN, SYDVKM. This CDR3 has 14 amino acids. The CDR3 sequence is CASRRTGPREKLFF. The CDR3 nucleotides are TGTGCCAGCAGGCGGACAGGCCCTAGGGAAAAACTGTTTTTT.

This rearrangement joins TRBV5-6 to TRBJ2-2; 9 nucleotides agree with TRBD2. Germline values: CDR1 SGHDT, CDR2 YYEEEE. This CDR3 has 16 residues. The ends lost 2 bases at V and 4 bases at J; junction bases unmatched: 6. Here the CDR3 DNA reads TGTGCCAGCAGCTTTTTAGCGGGGGTTCGCACCGGGGAGCTGTTTTTT. Translated, it gives CASSFLAGVRTGELFF.

This clone has just a few counts. V usage is TRBV29-1 and J usage is TRBJ2-7; possibly TRBD1 or TRBD2 for D (5 bases each). Germline CDR1 and CDR2: SQVTM and ANQGSEA. The CDR3 is made up of 14 amino acids. Trimming left V 3 bases short and J 2 bases short, with 14 bases between. Written as DNA, the CDR3 is TGCAGCGTTGAGTTGGGGCACGGGGCCTACGAGCAGTACTTC. It codes for CSVELGHGAYEQYF.

V gene TRBV13 combines with J gene TRBJ2-1; 9 bases line up with TRBD2. Germline-derived CDR1 and CDR2 are PRHDT and FYEKMQ (reference sequence). V dropped 5 bases and J dropped 8; count of bases not matched to a gene: 13. The CDR3 sequence is 16 residues long. For the CDR3, the DNA is TGTGCCAGCAGCGGGTATGGCGGGAGGGCCTCGTATGAGCAGTTCTTC. This codes for CASSGYGGRASYEQFF.

The V call is TRBV25-1, the J call TRBJ1-1; D not certain. The CDR3 consists of 13 residues. Trimming pared 2 bases from V and 4 bases from J, leaving 8 bases between. Germline V gene sequence: CDR1 MGHDK, CDR2 SYGVNS. Written as DNA, the CDR3 is TGTGCCAGCAGTGAAAGCGCGGCCACTGAAGCTTTCTTT. It codes for CASSESAATEAFF.

The rearrangement joins TRBV11-1 to TRBJ2-3; D is perhaps TRBD1 or TRBD2 (5 bases each). The CDR3 loop spans 17 amino acids. In germline, CDR1 is SGHAT, CDR2 FQDESV (reference sequence). V lost 0 bases to trimming and J lost 1 base, with 14 bases between them. CDR3 DNA sequence: TGTGCCAGCAGCTTAGCGCGAGGGGCAATGGGCACAGATACGCAGTATTTT. This translates into CASSLARGAMGTDTQYF.

The chain couples TRBV4-1 to TRBJ2-2, with 7 bases matching TRBD2. CDR3 length equals 13 residues. J was trimmed by 6 bases and V by 8 bases; bases with no gene match: 6. Germline assignment: CDR1 MGHRA and CDR2 YSYEKL. The CDR3 here is CASAGEHAGELFF. For the CDR3, the DNA is TGCGCCAGCGCGGGAGAACACGCCGGGGAGCTGTTTTTT.

The V and J genes are TRBV7-9 and TRBJ1-1; D unclear. The CDR3 covers 13 residues. V was trimmed by 7 bases and J by 4 bases, leaving 13 bases between them. Germline V gene sequence: CDR1 SEHNR, CDR2 FQNEAQ (reference sequence). This CDR3 is CASTGVSGTEAFF. CDR3 sequence (DNA): TGTGCCAGCACCGGGGTGTCGGGCACTGAAGCTTTCTTT. Supplemented by reference TRBV7-9 and TRBJ1-1, the full variable domain reads DTGVSQNPRHKITKRGQNVTFRCDPISEHNRLYWYRQTLGQGPEFLTYFQNEAQLEKSRLLSDRFSAERPKGSFSTLEIQRTEQGDSAMYLCASTGVSGTEAFFGQGTRLTVV.

The chain joins TRBV7-9 to TRBJ2-7, with 14 bases lining up with TRBD2. V was pared by 4 bases and J by 7 bases, with 9 bases of the junction left unmatched. This CDR3 has 16 amino acids. The germline gives CDR1 SEHNR, CDR2 FQNEAQ (reference sequence). The CDR3 DNA is TGTGCCAGCAGCTGGAGACTAGCGGGAGGGCCGGGGGAGCAGTACTTC. It is translated as CASSWRLAGGPGEQYF.

This clone was observed once. The chain joins TRBV5-6 to TRBJ2-7; D is undetermined. CDR1 is SGHDT, CDR2 YYEEEE, per germline. The CDR3 length is 12 residues. The V end was cut by 4 bases, the J end by 5 bases, with 10 bases between. Here the CDR3 reads CASSPGRHEQYF. Here the CDR3 DNA reads TGTGCCAGCAGCCCTGGACGGCACGAGCAGTACTTC.

The V call is TRBV7-9, the J call TRBJ2-1, with no clear D. CDR1 and CDR2 (germline): SEHNR, FQNEAQ (reference sequence). With 5 bases removed from V and 4 bases from J, the gap between germline ends came to 12 bases. This CDR3 comprises 14 residues. CDR3 coding DNA: TGTGCCAGCAGCCCGGCGCGTGCATACAATGAGCAGTTCTTC. Translated: CASSPARAYNEQFF.

The chain's CDR3 is CASSQDSWDEKLFF. CDR3 nucleotide sequence: TGTGCCAGCAGCCAGGACAGTTGGGATGAAAAACTGTTTTTT. V and J are TRBV28 and TRBJ1-4, with D perhaps matching TRBD1 (6 bases). CDR1 is MDHEN, CDR2 SYDVKM, per germline. CDR3 length equals 14 residues. V gave up 6 bases and J gave up 6 bases, with 14 bases separating them.